One sample yielded the 16 T cell receptor beta chains listed below, sequenced in a study of Graves' ophthalmopathy and Graves' hyperthyroidism. Amplification from RNA transcripts yielded the TCR beta CDR3 regions. The authors performed first-round RT-PCR with HTBI primers and then a second-round multiplex PCR. TCRdb ran MiXCR on the multiplex PCR reads and lists one entry per CDR3 protein. The sample includes roughly 400,000 distinct CDR3 sequences, around 16% seen only once; the top ten take more than 1.5%. The sequencing sample was made of peripheral blood. The receptors derive from a woman aged 18-29 years with Graves' ophthalmopathy.

This chain links TRBV6-1 with TRBJ1-1; no definite D call. CDR1 is MNHNS and CDR2 is SASEGT in the germline V gene. CDR3 size: 15 residues. The V gene lost 6 bases and the J gene lost 6 bases, with 20 bases spanning the gap. The CDR3 spells CASSPAAGLFAEAFF. The CDR3 DNA follows: TGTGCCAGCAGCCCTGCGGCGGGTTTGTTCGCTGAAGCTTTCTTT.

This clonotype was seen repeatedly, ten times or more. The chain links TRBV24-1 to TRBJ1-1; D uncertain. The germline V gene has CDR1 KGHDR and CDR2 SFDVKD. V lost 3 bases to trimming and J lost 5 bases, with 9 bases between them. This CDR3 has 13 amino acids. The CDR3 region has the DNA TGTGCCACCAGTGATCCGCCGGGGACTGAAGCTTTCTTT. Its protein is CATSDPPGTEAFF.

This clonotype was observed many times. Its ends do not fully match the called genes, so a read error is possible. The chain recombines TRBV10-1 with TRBJ2-2; D perhaps matches TRBD2 (6 bases). CDR1 is WNHNN, CDR2 SYGVQD, per germline (reference sequence). This CDR3 contains 15 residues. CDR3 amino acids: CASSEAGPGTGEPFF. The CDR3 nucleotides read TGCGCCAGCAGTGAGGCGGGGCCGGGCACCGGGGAGCCGTTTTTT.

The rearrangement joins TRBV27 to TRBJ2-7, with a possible D match to TRBD2 (6 bases). CDR1 is MNHEY, CDR2 SMNVEV, per germline (reference sequence). V was trimmed by 6 bases and J by 1 base, leaving 25 bases between them. The CDR3 spans 18 residues. The CDR3 reads CASRTVSHGASVSYEQYF. The CDR3 nucleotides are TGTGCCAGCAGAACCGTAAGCCATGGGGCTAGCGTATCCTACGAGCAGTACTTC.

The table lists this clonotype with a few counts. This chain uses TRBV6-1 with TRBJ1-1; a possible D gene is TRBD1 (5 bases). The CDR3 runs 16 residues. The V and J ends lost 3 bases and 3 bases respectively, with 17 bases between them. Looked up from germline, CDR1 is MNHNS and CDR2 is SASEGT. The DNA for the CDR3 is TGTGCCAGCAGTGATTGGACATTCGTGGGGGACACTGAAGCTTTCTTT. It is translated as CASSDWTFVGDTEAFF.

This clonotype was seen at least ten times. The gene calls are TRBV5-5 and TRBJ1-5, with D unresolved. Germline lookup yields CDR1 SGHKS and CDR2 YYEKEE (reference sequence). This CDR3 comprises 13 residues. V lost 4 bases to trimming and J lost 6 bases, with 11 bases between them. The DNA for the CDR3 is TGTGCCAGCAGCCCAATCATAGGTCAGCCCCAGCATTTT. Protein product: CASSPIIGQPQHF.

This clonotype was seen at least ten times. The chain uses TRBV7-2 and TRBJ2-7; possibly TRBD2 for D (5 bases). The CDR3 contains 14 residues. Germline assignment: CDR1 SGHTA and CDR2 FQGNSA. Trimming removed 7 bases from V and 2 bases from J, with 15 bases in between. The CDR3: CASTLRTGAYEQYF. In nucleotides, the CDR3 is TGTGCCAGCACCCTAAGGACTGGGGCCTACGAGCAGTACTTC.

This clonotype was counted only a few times. A much larger clone is a single base away; this may be a read error. J is TRBJ2-7 and V is TRBV30, with D unclear. The ends were cut back, 5 bases at V and 2 bases at J, with 22 bases in the middle. The CDR3 consists of 16 residues. The germline V gene encodes CDR1 GTSNPN and CDR2 SVGIG (reference sequence). The CDR3 region has the DNA TGTGCCTGGTCCGATTGGGTCAGGCCCAGCCCCTACGAGCAGTACTTC. It encodes CAWSDWVRPSPYEQYF.

This clonotype was counted ten times or more. The rearrangement uses TRBV11-1 and TRBJ2-2; 9 bases align to TRBD2. V lost 7 bases and J lost 1; bases outside the gene matches: 7. The germline CDR1 and CDR2 sequences are SGHAT and FQDESV (reference sequence). The CDR3 covers 16 residues. The CDR3 here is CASIRASGENTGELFF. Written as DNA, the CDR3 is TGTGCCAGCATCCGTGCTAGCGGGGAGAACACCGGGGAGCTGTTTTTT.

This clonotype was recorded many times. The genes are TRBV7-2 and TRBJ2-5, with D possibly TRBD2 on 6 matching bases. Germline V gene lookup returns CDR1 SGHTA and CDR2 FQGNSA. The CDR3 runs 16 residues. With 4 bases removed from V and 8 bases from J, the gap between germline ends came to 23 bases. The CDR3 spells CASSYPTWVGGTTQYF. The CDR3 bases are TGTGCCAGCAGCTATCCCACCTGGGTGGGCGGGACCACCCAGTACTTC. The whole variable domain, filled in from reference TRBV7-2 and TRBJ2-5, reads GAGVSQSPSNKVTEKGKDVELRCDPISGHTALYWYRQSLGQGLEFLIYFQGNSAPDKSGLPSDRFSAERTGGSVSTLTIQRTQQEDSAVYLCASSYPTWVGGTTQYFGPGTRLLVL.

This clonotype was recorded many times. The chain has TRBV28 and TRBJ2-7, with 8 nucleotides matching TRBD2. After removal of 1 base from V and 3 bases from J, the junction contained 11 bases not matched to a gene. Germline V lookup: CDR1 MDHEN, CDR2 SYDVKM. CDR3 length: 17 residues. CDR3 amino acids: CASSLSRAGVEGYEQYF. The DNA of the CDR3 is TGTGCCAGCAGTTTATCCAGAGCGGGGGTGGAGGGCTACGAGCAGTACTTC.

With respect to this clonotype: Because the CDR3 is missing its conserved closing phenylalanine or tryptophan, this is likely a read error. The genes are TRBV30 and TRBJ2-5; 8 bases are a match to TRBD2. This CDR3 comprises 16 residues. From germline, CDR1 is GTSNPN and CDR2 SVGIG (reference sequence). The J segment lost 4 bases and the V segment lost 0 bases, leaving 10 bases of the junction unmatched. CDR3 in amino acids: CAWSVGAGVGSETQYY. CDR3 in DNA: TGTGCCTGGAGTGTAGGAGCGGGAGTGGGGTCAGAGACCCAGTACTAC.

This clonotype was seen at least ten times. V gene TRBV12-3 or TRBV12-4 combines with J gene TRBJ2-4; TRBD1 matches 7 bases. J lost 2 bases, V lost 6 bases, and 7 bases had no gene match. The CDR3 loop spans 15 amino acids. CDR3 protein: CASRLNRGPKNIQYF. CDR3 nucleotide sequence: TGTGCCAGCAGACTTAACAGGGGTCCCAAAAACATTCAGTACTTC.

This clonotype was observed at least ten times. The V call is TRBV28, the J call TRBJ1-2; D not resolved. Trimming cost V 3 bases and J 1 base, with 12 bases left between them. The CDR3 has 15 amino acids. The germline V gene has CDR1 MDHEN and CDR2 SYDVKM. The CDR3 loop reads CASSFLAVVNYGYTF. CDR3 DNA: TGTGCCAGCAGTTTTCTCGCGGTGGTTAACTATGGCTACACCTTC.

This clonotype was detected ten times or more. V gene TRBV7-2 combines with J gene TRBJ1-5; D ambiguous. The CDR3 is 14 residues long. Trimming shortened V by 6 bases and J by 2 bases, and 11 bases separated the two germline ends. Looked up from germline, CDR1 is SGHTA and CDR2 is FQGNSA. DNA of the CDR3: TGTGCCAGCAGTAAGGGTGTCGGCAATCAGCCCCAGCATTTT. It is translated as CASSKGVGNQPQHF.

This clonotype was found many times. This sequence joins TRBV12-3 or TRBV12-4 and TRBJ2-7; 12 positions match TRBD2. The V and J ends lost 5 bases and 7 bases, in that order; junction bases with no gene match: 12. CDR3 size: 16 residues. The CDR3 loop reads CASSGLTSGRPAEQYF. The DNA for the CDR3 is TGTGCCAGCAGTGGCCTTACTAGCGGGAGGCCCGCTGAGCAGTACTTC.